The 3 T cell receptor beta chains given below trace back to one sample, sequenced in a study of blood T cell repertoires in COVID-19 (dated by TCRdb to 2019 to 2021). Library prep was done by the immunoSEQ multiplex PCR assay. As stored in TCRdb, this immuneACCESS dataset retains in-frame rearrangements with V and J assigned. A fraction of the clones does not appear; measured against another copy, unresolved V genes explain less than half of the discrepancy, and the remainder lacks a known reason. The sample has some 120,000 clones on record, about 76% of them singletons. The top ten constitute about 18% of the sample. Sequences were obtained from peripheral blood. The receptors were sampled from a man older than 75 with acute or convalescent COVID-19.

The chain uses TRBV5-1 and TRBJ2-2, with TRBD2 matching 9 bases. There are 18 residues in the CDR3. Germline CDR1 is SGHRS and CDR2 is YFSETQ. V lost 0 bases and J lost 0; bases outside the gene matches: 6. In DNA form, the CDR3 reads TGCGCCAGCAGCTTGGGGCTAGCGGGGATCGCGAACACCGGGGAGCTGTTTTTT. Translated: CASSLGLAGIANTGELFF.

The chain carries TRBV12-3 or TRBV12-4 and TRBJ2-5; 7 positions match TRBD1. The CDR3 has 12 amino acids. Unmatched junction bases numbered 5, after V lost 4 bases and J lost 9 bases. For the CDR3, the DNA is TGTGCCAGCAGTTCAAGAGGACAGGCCCAGTACTTC. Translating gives CASSSRGQAQYF.

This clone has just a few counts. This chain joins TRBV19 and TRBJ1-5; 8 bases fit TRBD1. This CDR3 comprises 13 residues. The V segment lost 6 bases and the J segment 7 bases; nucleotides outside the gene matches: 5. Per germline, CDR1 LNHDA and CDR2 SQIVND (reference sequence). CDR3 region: CASREQGGQPQHF. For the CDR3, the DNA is TGTGCCAGTAGGGAACAGGGGGGACAGCCCCAGCATTTT.